This TCR beta chain is drawn from a study of T cells in Graves' hyperthyroidism and ophthalmopathy. Study in general: Peripheral blood samples were taken at initial diagnosis, prior to any treatment. Study-level results: A model of 13 V-J features distinguished ophthalmopathy from stable hyperthyroidism.

V was cut by 2 bases and J by 0 bases, with 11 bases left in between. This CDR3 contains 16 residues. Amplified TCR beta CDR3 regions derived from RNA transcripts. The HTBI primer set drove a first-round RT-PCR of the TCR CDR3. TCRdb ran MiXCR on the multiplex PCR reads and lists one entry per CDR3 protein. The data hold under 350,000 distinct CDR3 sequences, with about 20% observed a single time. Every diagnosis used clinical symptoms, serum thyroxine and TRAb, thyroid ultrasound and orbital computed tomography. PBMCs came from roughly 10 ml fresh peripheral blood. Worth noting for this clonotype: Its antigen is unidentified.

The specimen was blood. The V and J genes are TRBV12-3 or TRBV12-4 and TRBJ1-3; no firm D call. The receptor comes from a woman aged 45-59 years with Graves' hyperthyroidism. Here the CDR3 DNA reads TGTGCCAGCAGTTTAACACGGACGTACTCTGGAAACACCATATATTTT. It specifies CASSLTRTYSGNTIYF.